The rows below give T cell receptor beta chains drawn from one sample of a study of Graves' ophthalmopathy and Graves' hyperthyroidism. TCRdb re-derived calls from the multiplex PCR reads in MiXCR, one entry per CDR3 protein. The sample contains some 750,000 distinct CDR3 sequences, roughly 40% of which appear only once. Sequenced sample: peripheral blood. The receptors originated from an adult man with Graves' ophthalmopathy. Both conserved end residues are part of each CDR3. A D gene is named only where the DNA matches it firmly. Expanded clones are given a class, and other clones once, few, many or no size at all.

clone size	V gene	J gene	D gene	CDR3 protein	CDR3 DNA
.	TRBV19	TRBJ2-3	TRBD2	CASSMSYGGRGDTQYF	TGTGCCAGTAGTATGAGCTACGGCGGGAGAGGAGATACGCAGTATTTT
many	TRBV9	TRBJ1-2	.	CASSPITANYGYTF	TGTGCCAGCAGCCCAATAACAGCTAACTATGGCTACACCTTC
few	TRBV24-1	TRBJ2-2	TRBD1	CATSDHPGQGSNTGELFF	TGTGCCACCAGTGATCACCCTGGACAGGGTAGTAACACCGGGGAGCTGTTTTTT
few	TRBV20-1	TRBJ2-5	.	CSARATKRETQYF	TGCAGTGCTAGAGCAACAAAGCGAGAGACCCAGTACTTC
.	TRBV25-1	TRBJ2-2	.	CASSPSSGELFF	TGTGCCAGCAGTCCGAGTTCCGGGGAGCTGTTTTTT
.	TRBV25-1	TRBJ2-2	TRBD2	CASSLGSGAAGELFF	TGTGCCAGCAGTTTGGGTAGCGGGGCCGCCGGGGAGCTGTTTTTT
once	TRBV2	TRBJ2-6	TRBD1	CASRQGMNYGANVLTF	TGTGCCAGCCGACAGGGGATGAACTATGGGGCCAACGTCCTGACTTTC
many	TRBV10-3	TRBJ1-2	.	CASRRQDYGYTF	TGTGCCAGCAGACGACAGGACTATGGCTACACCTTC
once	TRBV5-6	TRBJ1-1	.	CASSFRSGSVNTEAFF	TGTGCCAGCAGCTTCAGGTCAGGGTCGGTGAACACTGAAGCTTTCTTT
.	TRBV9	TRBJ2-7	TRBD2	CASSVGVAGNYEQYF	TGTGCCAGCAGCGTAGGCGTAGCGGGGAACTACGAGCAGTACTTC
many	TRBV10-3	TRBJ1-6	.	CAISESGVGNSPLHF	TGTGCCATCAGTGAGTCGGGGGTGGGGAATTCACCCCTCCACTTT
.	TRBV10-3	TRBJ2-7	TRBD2	CASRSDGGRGDTQYF	TGTGCCAGCCGTTCGGACGGAGGGCGGGGGGATACGCAGTACTTC
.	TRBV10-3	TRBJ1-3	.	CASSLVRQATTGNTIYF	TGTGCCAGCTCACTAGTCCGACAGGCGACGACCGGAAACACCATATATTTT
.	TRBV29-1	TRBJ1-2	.	CSVVWGAHGYTF	TGCAGCGTTGTGTGGGGGGCGCATGGCTACACCTTC
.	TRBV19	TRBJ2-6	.	CASRTSGSGTNVLTF	TGTGCCAGTAGGACATCTGGCTCTGGGACCAACGTCCTGACTTTC
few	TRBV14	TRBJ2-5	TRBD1	CASSPDRGLVEETQYF	TGTGCCAGCAGCCCGGACAGGGGGCTAGTCGAAGAGACCCAGTACTTC
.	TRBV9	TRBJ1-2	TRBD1	CASSQELGQGVHTF	TGTGCCAGCAGCCAAGAGCTTGGACAGGGGGTCCACACCTTC
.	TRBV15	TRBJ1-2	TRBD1	CATSSQTGLEYGYTF	TGTGCCACCAGCAGCCAGACAGGGTTGGAATATGGCTACACCTTC
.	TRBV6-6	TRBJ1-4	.	CALAHEKLFF	TGTGCCCTAGCTCATGAAAAACTGTTTTTT
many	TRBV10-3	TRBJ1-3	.	CAISNPEQDSGNTIYF	TGTGCCATCAGCAACCCCGAACAGGACTCTGGAAACACCATATATTTT
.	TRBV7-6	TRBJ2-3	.	CASSLNYPDTQYF	TGTGCCAGCAGCCTAAACTACCCAGATACGCAGTATTTT
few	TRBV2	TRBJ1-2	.	CASSDRRRLPGYTF	TGTGCCAGCAGTGACCGAAGACGGCTTCCGGGCTACACCTTC
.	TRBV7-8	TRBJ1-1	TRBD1	CASRTGQGSEAFF	TGTGCCAGCAGAACAGGACAGGGGTCTGAAGCTTTCTTT
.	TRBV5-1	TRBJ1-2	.	CASSLGGAGFSYTF	TGCGCCAGCAGCCTTGGAGGGGCCGGTTTTAGCTACACCTTC
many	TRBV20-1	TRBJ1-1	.	CSAPRRTDTEAFF	TGCAGTGCTCCCCGTCGCACCGACACTGAAGCTTTCTTT
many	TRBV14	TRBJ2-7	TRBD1	CASSRLGTGAYEQYF	TGTGCCAGCAGCCGACTTGGGACAGGGGCCTACGAGCAGTACTTC
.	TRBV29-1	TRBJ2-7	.	CSVSGITSSYEQYF	TGCAGCGTTAGTGGGATCACTAGCTCCTACGAGCAGTACTTC
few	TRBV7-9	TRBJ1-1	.	CASSLGVLGVAEAFF	TGTGCCAGCAGCTTAGGGGTCTTGGGGGTGGCTGAAGCTTTCTTT
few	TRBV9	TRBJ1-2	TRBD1	CASSSRQGFHGYTF	TGTGCCAGCAGCTCACGACAGGGGTTCCATGGCTACACCTTC
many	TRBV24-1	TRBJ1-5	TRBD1	CATSDGTGQYSNQPQHF	TGTGCCACCAGTGATGGGACAGGGCAATATAGCAATCAGCCCCAGCATTTT
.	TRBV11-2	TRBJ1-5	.	CASISGDHSNQPQHF	TGTGCCAGCATCTCCGGAGACCATAGCAATCAGCCCCAGCATTTT
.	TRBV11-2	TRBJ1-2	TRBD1	CASSQGGTAYNYGYTF	TGTGCCAGCAGCCAAGGAGGGACAGCGTACAACTATGGCTACACCTTC
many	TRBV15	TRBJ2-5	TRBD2	CATTTVAGVTETQYF	TGTGCCACCACCACCGTAGCGGGAGTGACAGAGACCCAGTACTTC
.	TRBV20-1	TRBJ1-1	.	CSASPKGQGLVPTEAFF	TGCAGTGCTAGCCCCAAGGGGCAGGGGCTGGTTCCCACTGAAGCTTTCTTT
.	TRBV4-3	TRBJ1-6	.	CASSQLGGVNSPLHF	TGCGCCAGCAGCCAACTCGGCGGCGTAAATTCACCCCTCCACTTT
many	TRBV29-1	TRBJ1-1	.	CSDRTGNTEAFF	TGCAGCGATAGAACCGGAAACACTGAAGCTTTCTTT
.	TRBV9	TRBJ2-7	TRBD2	CASSQESGGLYEQYF	TGTGCCAGCAGCCAAGAAAGCGGGGGTCTCTACGAGCAGTACTTC
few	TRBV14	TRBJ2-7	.	CASSPGRGFEQYF	TGTGCCAGCAGCCCGGGTCGGGGGTTCGAGCAGTACTTC
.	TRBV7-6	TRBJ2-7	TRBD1	CASSRRQGANYEQYF	TGTGCCAGCAGCCGACGACAGGGGGCGAATTACGAGCAGTACTTC
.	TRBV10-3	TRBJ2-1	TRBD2	CAISGTSTNEQFF	TGTGCCATCAGTGGGACTAGTACCAATGAGCAGTTCTTC
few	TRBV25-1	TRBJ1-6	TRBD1	CASSPRGFPLHF	TGTGCCAGCAGTCCCAGGGGGTTTCCCCTCCACTTT